Following are 30 T cell receptor beta chains from one sample sequenced in a study of breast tumors, draining lymph nodes, adjacent tissues. The lymph nodes were axillary draining lymph nodes from breast cancer patients. TCRdb reanalysed the multiplex PCR reads using MiXCR and keeps one entry per CDR3 protein. The sample lists some 130,000 distinct CDR3 sequences, about 20% occurring once. Sequenced: axillary lymph node tissue. Source of these receptors: a female donor with breast cancer. Some clones in this sample may be carry-over from other donors' samples.

Note on this clonotype: A single base separates this from a much larger clone, so it may be a read error. The chain joins TRBV11-2 to TRBJ1-4; tentative D call: TRBD1 (5 bases). The CDR3 has 15 amino acids. Trimming stripped 5 bases from V and 0 bases from J, with 10 bases between. Germline CDR1 SGHAT, CDR2 FQNNGV. The CDR3 DNA follows: TGTGCCAGCAGCCTTCGGGGCCCAACTAATGAAAAACTGTTTTTT. It encodes CASSLRGPTNEKLFF.

This clonotype showed up just a few times. This rearrangement joins TRBV7-2 to TRBJ2-5, with 11 bases aligning to TRBD2. CDR3 size: 21 residues. Germline CDR1 is SGHTA and CDR2 is FQGNSA. After removal of 4 bases from V and 5 bases from J, the junction contained 24 bases not matched to a gene. CDR3 sequence reads: CASSSRGLRLAGQGGSETQYF. Here the CDR3 DNA reads TGTGCCAGCAGCTCGCGCGGCTTAAGACTAGCGGGACAGGGAGGTTCGGAGACCCAGTACTTC.

The chain uses TRBV7-3 and TRBJ2-1; TRBD2 aligns across 12 bases. V lost 5 bases to trimming and J lost 9 bases; unmatched junction nucleotides: 8. The CDR3 extends over 15 amino acids. The germline V gene has CDR1 SGHTA and CDR2 FQGTGA. The CDR3 DNA is TGTGCCAGCAGCCTTCGGACTAGCGGGAACAGTGAGCAGTTCTTC. It is translated as CASSLRTSGNSEQFF.

This rearrangement joins TRBV28 to TRBJ2-1; no definite D call. Germline CDR1 is MDHEN and CDR2 is SYDVKM. V lost 2 bases and J 8 bases, leaving 16 bases between the germline ends. The CDR3 loop spans 15 amino acids. This CDR3 reads CASSLTEALGYEQFF. The CDR3 DNA follows: TGTGCCAGCAGTTTAACCGAGGCGCTAGGATATGAGCAGTTCTTC.

V usage is TRBV7-9 and J usage is TRBJ1-2; TRBD1 agrees at 7 bases. CDR3 length equals 13 residues. Germline V gives CDR1 SEHNR, CDR2 FQNEAQ (reference sequence). Trimming removed 5 bases from V and 7 bases from J; junction bases left unmatched: 7. The DNA of the CDR3 is TGTGCCAGCAGCCGACAGGGTATGTTTGGCTACACCTTC. This encodes CASSRQGMFGYTF.

In its sample, this clonotype was seen many times. This CDR3 is CASSAEERGYTF. The CDR3 nucleotides read TGTGCCAGCAGCGCGGAGGAGCGAGGCTACACCTTC. The chain links TRBV9 to TRBJ1-2; D remains ambiguous. The CDR3 sequence is 12 residues long. CDR1 is SGDLS and CDR2 is YYNGEE in the germline V gene. Trimming stripped 3 bases from V and 8 bases from J, with 11 bases between.

The rearrangement joins TRBV28 to TRBJ2-7, with D maybe TRBD1 (6 bases). Trimming left V 3 bases short and J 5 bases short, with 14 bases between. Germline CDR1 MDHEN, CDR2 SYDVKM. CDR3 length equals 14 residues. Here the CDR3 reads CASSFAGTIDEQYF. CDR3 DNA: TGTGCCAGCAGTTTCGCCGGGACAATCGACGAGCAGTACTTC.

Comment on this clonotype: Since the CDR3 does not end with the conserved phenylalanine or tryptophan, this likely comes from a read error. This chain joins TRBV4-2 and TRBJ2-2; D might be TRBD2 (5 bases). The CDR3 is 17 amino acids. Trimming removed 0 bases from V and 5 bases from J, with 16 bases in between. Germline-derived CDR1 and CDR2 are LGHNA and YNFKEQ. The CDR3 is CASSQDTSLAGTGELFS. DNA for the CDR3: TGTGCCAGCAGCCAAGATACCAGTCTAGCAGGAACCGGGGAGCTGTTTTCT.

This clonotype occurred many times. This chain connects TRBV5-1 to TRBJ2-7, with 10 bases that match TRBD2. With V trimmed by 4 bases and J by 3 bases, 10 bases remained unmatched. The length of the CDR3 is 16 residues. CDR1 SGHRS and CDR2 YFSETQ come from the germline V gene. The CDR3 DNA follows: TGCGCCAGCAGCCCTTCCCTTAGCGGGGGGCACTACGAGCAGTACTTC. The encoded protein is CASSPSLSGGHYEQYF.

On this clonotype itself: A much larger clone sits a single nucleotide away, making a read error possible. V gene TRBV20-1 combines with J gene TRBJ2-1, with 12 bases matching TRBD2. Germline lookup yields CDR1 DFQATT and CDR2 SNEGSKA (reference sequence). This CDR3 has 18 amino acids. The CDR3 is CSARINPYLAGGPGEQLF. The DNA for the CDR3 is TGCAGTGCTAGAATTAACCCATATCTAGCGGGAGGGCCGGGTGAGCAGCTCTTC.

This clonotype has at least ten counts. This sequence joins TRBV5-8 and TRBJ2-3, with 8 bases lining up with TRBD2. CDR3 length equals 18 residues. V dropped 4 bases and J dropped 3; count of bases not matched to a gene: 16. Per the germline V gene, CDR1 is SGHTS and CDR2 is YDEGEE. The CDR3 reads CASSLALIAGGETDTQYF. CDR3 sequence (DNA): TGTGCCAGCAGCCTAGCCCTGATTGCGGGGGGTGAGACAGATACGCAGTATTTT.

This clonotype has just a few counts. The chain uses TRBV20-1 and TRBJ2-4; no clear D gene. CDR3 length: 13 amino acids. Trimming stripped 6 bases from V and 8 bases from J, with 17 bases between. Germline-derived CDR1 and CDR2 are DFQATT and SNEGSKA (reference sequence). The CDR3 loop reads CSAPDSAGHIQYF. The DNA for the CDR3 is TGCAGTGCCCCTGATTCGGCAGGTCACATTCAGTACTTC.

Concerning this clonotype itself: This may be a read error, as it is one base from a much larger clone. Written as DNA, the CDR3 is TGCGCCAGCAGCTTGATGGTAGGCAGCTCTGGAAACACCACATATTTT. Translated: CASSLMVGSSGNTTYF. This chain joins TRBV5-1 and TRBJ1-3; D unclear. The CDR3 length is 16 residues. CDR1 SGHRS and CDR2 YFSETQ come from the germline V gene.

This chain joins TRBV20-1 and TRBJ2-5, with TRBD2 matching over 13 bases. The germline gives CDR1 DFQATT, CDR2 SNEGSKA (reference sequence). Germline trimming cut 3 bases from V and 5 bases from J; bases unmatched to any gene: 6. This CDR3 is built from 15 residues. CDR3 in DNA: TGCAGTGCTAGTACTAGCGGGAGGGCCAGTGAGACCCAGTACTTC. Translation: CSASTSGRASETQYF.

This clonotype has just one count. One base away lies a much larger clone, so this may be a sequencing read error. Here the CDR3 omits its conserved ending phenylalanine or tryptophan, so a read error is the likely source. The rearrangement uses TRBV19 and TRBJ2-5; D is perhaps TRBD1 or TRBD2 (6 bases each). The CDR3 extends over 14 amino acids. The germline V gene encodes CDR1 LNHDA and CDR2 SQIVND (reference sequence). Trimming took off 6 bases at V and 1 base at J, with 12 bases between the two ends. As DNA, the CDR3 is TGTGCCAGTAGAGGGGGGCAGTTCCAAGAGACCCAGTACGTC. It specifies CASRGGQFQETQYV.

This clonotype was seen ten or more times. The chain joins TRBV11-2 to TRBJ2-3; TRBD2 aligns across 13 bases. With V trimmed by 3 bases and J by 6 bases, 12 bases remained unmatched. Germline V lookup: CDR1 SGHAT, CDR2 FQNNGV. This CDR3 comprises 18 residues. The CDR3 DNA reads TGTGCCAGCAGCTTGGGGACGACTAGCGGGAGGAACTTGGATACGCAGTATTTT. Translation: CASSLGTTSGRNLDTQYF.

This clonotype came up many times. The genes are TRBV30 and TRBJ2-7; 12 nucleotides align to TRBD2. Germline values: CDR1 GTSNPN, CDR2 SVGIG (reference sequence). With 2 bases clipped from V and 4 bases from J, the junction kept 3 bases outside the gene matches. CDR3 length: 14 residues. The CDR3 protein is CAWSRGTSGYEQYF. In nucleotides, the CDR3 is TGTGCCTGGAGTCGAGGGACTAGCGGGTACGAGCAGTACTTC. Drawing the rest from reference TRBV30 and TRBJ2-7, the complete variable domain is SQTIHQWPATLVQPVGSPLSLECTVEGTSNPNLYWYRQAAGRGLQLLFYSVGIGQISSEVPQNLSASRPQDRQFILSSKKLLLSDSGFYLCAWSRGTSGYEQYFGPGTRLTVT.

This clonotype showed up just a few times. The chain uses TRBV11-2 and TRBJ1-4, with TRBD1 as a possible D gene (6 bases). The CDR3 is made up of 14 amino acids. The V and J ends lost 5 bases and 8 bases respectively, with 15 bases between them. Germline V lookup: CDR1 SGHAT, CDR2 FQNNGV. DNA of the CDR3: TGTGCCAGCAGCATCAGGGGTGACAGGGAAAAACTGTTTTTT. Its translation is CASSIRGDREKLFF.

Note on this clonotype: A read error is possible here, since a much larger clone lies one base away. In this CDR3 the conserved last residue, phenylalanine or tryptophan, is missing, so a read error is likely. J is TRBJ2-7 and V is TRBV28; 11 bases align to TRBD2. Germline assignment: CDR1 MDHEN and CDR2 SYDVKM. Germline trimming cut 7 bases from V and 7 bases from J; bases unmatched to any gene: 12. This CDR3 has 15 residues. For the CDR3, the DNA is TGTGCCAGCAAGTTAGCGGGAGGGACCTTTAGGGAGCAGTACCTC. Encoded protein: CASKLAGGTFREQYL.

Remarks on this clonotype: A much larger clone differs by one base, so this may be a read error. The V call is TRBV29-1, the J call TRBJ2-1, with D perhaps being TRBD1 or TRBD2 (6 bases each). There are 14 residues in the CDR3. Germline V lookup: CDR1 SQVTM, CDR2 ANQGSEA. CDR3 bases: TGCATCGTTGGTGGCGGGACATGGGACAATGAGCAGTTCTTC. Translation gives CIVGGGTWDNEQFF.

Worth noting for this clonotype: This may arise from a read error, as a much more abundant clone is one base away. The rearrangement joins TRBV15 to TRBJ2-5, with a tentative D call TRBD2 (6 bases). The V end lost 0 bases, the J end lost 5 bases, and 13 bases lay between the germline ends. CDR1 is LNHNV, CDR2 YYDKDF, per germline (reference sequence). The CDR3 is 15 amino acids. CDR3 region: CATSRDLGRGETQYF. The CDR3 DNA follows: TGTGCCACCAGCAGAGATTTGGGACGGGGGGAGACCCAGTACTTC.

This clonotype was counted ten times or more. The gene calls are TRBV11-3 and TRBJ2-3, with a weak D call TRBD2 (6 bases). The length of the CDR3 is 15 residues. V was clipped by 3 bases and J by 0 bases, with 10 bases between them. CDR1 is SGHNT and CDR2 is YENEEA in the germline V gene. This CDR3 reads CASSLGRGSTDTQYF. CDR3 sequence (DNA): TGTGCCAGCAGCTTGGGACGGGGGAGCACAGATACGCAGTATTTT.

The chain carries TRBV7-9 and TRBJ2-4; D is unresolved. V was trimmed by 5 bases and J by 4 bases, leaving 12 bases between them. From germline, CDR1 is SEHNR and CDR2 FQNEAQ (reference sequence). The CDR3 totals 14 residues. CDR3 region: CASSPTAGKNIQYF. CDR3 in DNA: TGTGCCAGCAGCCCCACTGCTGGAAAAAACATTCAGTACTTC.

This clonotype was counted ten times or more. V gene TRBV20-1 combines with J gene TRBJ1-5; maybe TRBD1 (5 bases). Trimming shortened V by 5 bases and J by 4 bases, and 15 bases separated the two germline ends. CDR1 and CDR2 from the germline V gene are DFQATT and SNEGSKA (reference sequence). This CDR3 is 14 amino acids long. DNA of the CDR3: TGCAGTGCTCCCGTAGACAGACTGAATCAGCCCCAGCATTTT. Its translation: CSAPVDRLNQPQHF.

In regard to this clonotype: With a much larger clone just one base away, this may be a read error. The V and J genes are TRBV9 and TRBJ1-2; D gene uncertain. The CDR3 length is 14 residues. Germline V lookup: CDR1 SGDLS, CDR2 YYNGEE. With 0 bases removed from V and 6 bases from J, the gap between germline ends came to 12 bases. In DNA, the CDR3 is TGTGCCAGCAGCGTAGCGGGGAGCCCGAATGGCTACACCTTC. Translation gives CASSVAGSPNGYTF.

On this clonotype: One junction end disagrees with the germline gene, perhaps due to a read error. The DNA for the CDR3 is TGTGCCGGCAGTCCTAGAAGCGGGAATACGCAGTATTTT. It is translated as CAGSPRSGNTQYF. This chain links TRBV28 with TRBJ2-3; 7 bases align to TRBD2. Germline CDR1 and CDR2: MDHEN and SYDVKM. The CDR3 is 13 residues long.

This clonotype was observed many times. The J gene is TRBJ2-2, the V gene TRBV6-6; the D call may be TRBD1 or TRBD2 (6 bases each). This CDR3 has 17 residues. V was shortened by 6 bases and J by 4 bases, with 21 bases between the two germline ends. CDR1 is MNHNY and CDR2 is SVGAGI in the germline V gene (reference sequence). The CDR3 region has the DNA TGTGCCAGCAGCCCGGGGACCTCGGGGGCGGTCACCGGGGAGCTGTTTTTT. It specifies CASSPGTSGAVTGELFF.

Worth noting for this clonotype: This may be a read error, as it is one base from a much larger clone. The chain is built from TRBV14 and TRBJ2-2; either TRBD1 or TRBD2 may fit D (6 bases each). Between the trimmed V and J ends, which lost 2 bases and 3 bases, there was a span of 13 bases. Germline-derived CDR1 and CDR2 are SGHDN and FVKESK. The CDR3 length is 16 residues. CDR3 amino acids: CASSQLAGHDTGELFF. CDR3 DNA sequence: TGTGCCAGCAGCCAACTGGCGGGACATGACACCGGGGAGCTGTTTTTT.

This clonotype was seen at least ten times. The chain recombines TRBV5-1 with TRBJ2-2, with D hard to call. Germline CDR1 and CDR2: SGHRS and YFSETQ. The V and J ends lost 4 bases and 2 bases respectively, with 9 bases between them. This CDR3 comprises 14 residues. The CDR3 bases are TGCGCCAGCAGCAATCGCCGAAACACCGGGGAGCTGTTTTTT. Amino acid sequence: CASSNRRNTGELFF.

This clonotype appeared many times. The chain is built from TRBV7-8 and TRBJ1-2; TRBD1 is a possible D gene (5 bases). The CDR3 consists of 14 residues. Trimming stripped 6 bases from V and 5 bases from J, with 16 bases between. Germline V gene data show CDR1 as SGHVS and CDR2 as FQNEAQ. The CDR3 sequence is CASSEQENGYGYTF. For the CDR3, the DNA is TGTGCCAGCAGTGAACAGGAAAACGGATATGGCTACACCTTC.